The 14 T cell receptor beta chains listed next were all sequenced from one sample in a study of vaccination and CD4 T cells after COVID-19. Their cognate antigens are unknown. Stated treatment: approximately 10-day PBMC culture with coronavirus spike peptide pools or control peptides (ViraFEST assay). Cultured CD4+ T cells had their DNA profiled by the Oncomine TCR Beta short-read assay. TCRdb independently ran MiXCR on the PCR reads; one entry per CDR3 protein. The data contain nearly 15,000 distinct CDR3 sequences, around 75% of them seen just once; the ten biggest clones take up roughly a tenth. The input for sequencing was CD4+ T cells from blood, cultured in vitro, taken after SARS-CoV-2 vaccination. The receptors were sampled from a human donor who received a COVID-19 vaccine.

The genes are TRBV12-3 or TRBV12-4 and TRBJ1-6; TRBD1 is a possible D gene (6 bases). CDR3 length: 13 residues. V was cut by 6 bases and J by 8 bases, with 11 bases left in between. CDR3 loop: CASSRGPHSPLHF. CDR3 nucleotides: TGTGCCAGCAGCAGGGGCCCCCATTCACCCCTCCACTTT.

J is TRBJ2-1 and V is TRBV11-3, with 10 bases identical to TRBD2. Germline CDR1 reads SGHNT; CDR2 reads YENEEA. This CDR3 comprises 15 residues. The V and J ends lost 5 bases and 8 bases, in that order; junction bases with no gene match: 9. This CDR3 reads CASSLGGTSEHEQFF. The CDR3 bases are TGTGCCAGCAGCCTAGGGGGGACTAGCGAACATGAGCAGTTCTTC.

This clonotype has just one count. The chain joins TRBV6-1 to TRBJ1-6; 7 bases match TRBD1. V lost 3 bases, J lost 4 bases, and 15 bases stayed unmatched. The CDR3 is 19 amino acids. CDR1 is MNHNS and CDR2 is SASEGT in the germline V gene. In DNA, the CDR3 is TGTGCCAGCAGTGAGGCCCGTATTTCCGGGACAGCTTATAATTCACCCCTCCACTTT. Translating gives CASSEARISGTAYNSPLHF.

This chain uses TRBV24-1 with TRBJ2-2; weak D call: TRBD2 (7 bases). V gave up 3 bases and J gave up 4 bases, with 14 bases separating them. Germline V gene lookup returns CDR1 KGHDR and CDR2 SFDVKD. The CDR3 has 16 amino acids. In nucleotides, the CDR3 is TGTGCCACCAGTGATCCAGGGGACTATTTCACCGGGGAGCTGTTTTTT. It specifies CATSDPGDYFTGELFF.

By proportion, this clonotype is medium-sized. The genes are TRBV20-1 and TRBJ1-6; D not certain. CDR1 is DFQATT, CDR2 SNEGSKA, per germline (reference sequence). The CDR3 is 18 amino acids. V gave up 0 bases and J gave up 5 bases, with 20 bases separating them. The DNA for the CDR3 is TGCAGTGCTAGAGATCCTGACTCATATCGGGCCAATAATTCACCCCTCCACTTT. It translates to CSARDPDSYRANNSPLHF.

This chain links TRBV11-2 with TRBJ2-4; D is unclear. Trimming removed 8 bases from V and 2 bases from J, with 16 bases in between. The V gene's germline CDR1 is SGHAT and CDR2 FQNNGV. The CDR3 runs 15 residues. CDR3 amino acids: CASPARLPTKNIQYF. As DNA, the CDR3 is TGTGCCAGCCCCGCCCGTTTACCAACCAAAAACATTCAGTACTTC.

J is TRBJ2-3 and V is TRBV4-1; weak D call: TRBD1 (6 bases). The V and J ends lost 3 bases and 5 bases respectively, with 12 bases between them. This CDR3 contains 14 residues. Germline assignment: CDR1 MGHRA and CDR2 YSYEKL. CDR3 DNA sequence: TGCGCCAGCAGCCAGATGGGACACCAAGATACGCAGTATTTT. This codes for CASSQMGHQDTQYF.

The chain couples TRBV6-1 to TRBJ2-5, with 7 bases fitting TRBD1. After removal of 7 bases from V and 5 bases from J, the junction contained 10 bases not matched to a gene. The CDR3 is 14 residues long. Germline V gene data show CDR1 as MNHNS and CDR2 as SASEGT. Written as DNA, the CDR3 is TGTGCCAGCACCCGATCGGGCAGGGGGGAGACCCAGTACTTC. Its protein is CASTRSGRGETQYF.

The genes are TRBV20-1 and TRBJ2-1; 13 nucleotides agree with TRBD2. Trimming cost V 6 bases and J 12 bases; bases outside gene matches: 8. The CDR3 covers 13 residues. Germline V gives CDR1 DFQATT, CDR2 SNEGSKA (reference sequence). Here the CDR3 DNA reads TGCAGTGCCCAAAGACTAGCGGGGGGTAGGCAGTTCTTC. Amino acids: CSAQRLAGGRQFF.

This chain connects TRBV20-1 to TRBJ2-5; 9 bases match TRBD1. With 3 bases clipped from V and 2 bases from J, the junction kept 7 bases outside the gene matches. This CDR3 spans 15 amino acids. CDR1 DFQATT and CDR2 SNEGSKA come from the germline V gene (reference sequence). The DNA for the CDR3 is TGCAGTGCTAGTACCGACAGGGGGGCACAAGAGACCCAGTACTTC. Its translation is CSASTDRGAQETQYF.

The CDR3: CASSHTFGGGSRETQYF. The CDR3 nucleotides are TGTGCCAGCAGCCACACGTTTGGGGGAGGGTCGCGGGAGACCCAGTACTTC. The chain combines TRBV7-7 with TRBJ2-5, with 7 bases aligning to TRBD2. With V trimmed by 5 bases and J by 5 bases, 17 bases remained unmatched. Germline CDR1 SSHAT, CDR2 FNYEAQ (reference sequence). The CDR3 has 17 residues.

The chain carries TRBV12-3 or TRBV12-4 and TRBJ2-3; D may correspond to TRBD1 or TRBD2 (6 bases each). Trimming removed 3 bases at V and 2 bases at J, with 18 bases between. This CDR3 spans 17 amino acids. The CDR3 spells CASSFFAGGEDTDTQYF. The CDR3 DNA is TGTGCCAGCAGTTTTTTCGCCGGGGGCGAAGACACAGATACGCAGTATTTT.

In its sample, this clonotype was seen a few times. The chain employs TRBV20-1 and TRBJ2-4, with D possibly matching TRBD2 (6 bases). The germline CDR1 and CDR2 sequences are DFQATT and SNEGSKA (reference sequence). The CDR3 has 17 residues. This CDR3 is CSAGKFATELAKNIQYF. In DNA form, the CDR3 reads TGCAGCGCGGGGAAGTTTGCGACAGAGCTAGCCAAAAACATTCAGTACTTC.

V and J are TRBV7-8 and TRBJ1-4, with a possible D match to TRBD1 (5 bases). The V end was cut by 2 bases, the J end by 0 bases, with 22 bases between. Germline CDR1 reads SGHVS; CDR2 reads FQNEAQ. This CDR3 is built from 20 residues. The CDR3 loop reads CASSLRQAGPYVSTNEKLFF. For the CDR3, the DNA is TGTGCCAGCAGCTTAAGGCAGGCGGGACCATATGTATCAACTAATGAAAAACTGTTTTTT.